This TCR beta chain was observed in a study of blood T cell repertoires in COVID-19. In the study overall: Acute-phase and convalescent COVID-19 samples originated in the United States, Italy and Spain. T cells, B-cell-depleted T cells, or PBMCs provided the cDNA or gDNA that served as material.

From germline, CDR1 is SGHTS and CDR2 YDEGEE. The CDR3 has 14 residues. V shed 2 bases, J shed 6 bases, and the junction held 4 bases outside the gene matches. Per the authors' pipeline: Counts of nucleated cells, estimated from reference gene primer amplification, were obtained. Sequencing was performed with immunoSEQ multiplex PCR; in TCRdb, only in-frame clones are kept and a portion is missing. The DNA was the basis for D and trimming; V, J and clone size are from that table. The sample includes roughly 100,000 clones, approximately 84% of them seen just once. The chain combines TRBV5-8 with TRBJ2-1; TRBD1 matches 8 bases. This TCR was recovered from a human donor in a cohort sampled during active COVID-19. The sequencing sample was made of peripheral blood. CDR3 amino acids: CASSLTGGRNEQFF. The CDR3 DNA reads as TGTGCCAGCAGCTTAACAGGGGGTCGCAATGAGCAGTTCTTC.